The present T cell receptor (beta chain) was sequenced within a study of shared clonotypes between healthy human individuals. The DNA input per sorted-subset replicate PCR was 150 to 200 ng, corresponding to 25,000 to 35,000 T cell genomes. Clones were sequenced by immunoSEQ multiplex PCR, and TCRdb holds only the in-frame ones, with some missing. The sample lists 2 million to 3 million clones, 80% to 95% seen once, with about 0.38% in the top ten. Sequences were obtained from naive CD4+ T cells from PBMCs. Subset defined: CD45RA+ positively selected. The clonotype was recovered from a young man in good health. Some clones in this sample may be carry-over from other donors' samples.

Here the CDR3 reads CSAIVSEQFF. CDR3 sequence (DNA): TGCAGTGCTATCGTCTCTGAGCAGTTCTTC. The chain combines TRBV20-1 with TRBJ2-1; D ambiguous. This CDR3 comprises 10 residues. Germline CDR1 is DFQATT and CDR2 is SNEGSKA (reference sequence). Trimming cost V 4 bases and J 9 bases, with 7 bases left between them.